This TCR beta chain was found in a study of blood T cell repertoires in COVID-19 (dated by TCRdb to 2019 to 2021). For the wider study: The collaborator samples originated in the United States, Italy and Spain and spanned the acute and convalescent phases of COVID-19. The material from the prospective study consisted of cDNA or gDNA derived from T cells, B-cell-depleted T cells, or PBMCs. Deeply sampled blood TCRbeta repertoires from subjects exposed to, actively infected with, or recovered from COVID-19 were included in the dataset. A freely available public database, intended as a resource for researchers studying the immune response to SARS-CoV-2, is where the repertoires were released. Samples were obtained from the ongoing ImmuneRACE study (first 160 participants) and from 1,254 subjects provided by 6 global collaborators. The sample metadata nearly always contained a de-identified subject ID, COVID-19 status, age in years and sex. Where available, HLA class I and class II types were obtained from metadata supplied by the sample provider rather than from assay-based typing. Results and caveats for the whole study, not just this receptor: Clinical and demographic metadata were provided uncurated, with the amount varying by source and participant.

Collaborating institutions collected whole blood in K2EDTA tubes following their own protocols. Collaborator samples were shipped for TCRbeta analysis as frozen whole blood, isolated PBMCs, or DNA extracted from either sample type. The immunoSEQ Assay, a bias-controlled multiplex PCR, was used to amplify TCRbeta CDR3 regions from genomic DNA. Turning to the authors' computational methods: Within the assay, amplification of reference gene primers was used to estimate how many nucleated cells each sample contained. To quantify the absolute abundance of each unique TCRbeta CDR3 rearrangement, sequence reads were collapsed and filtered. For each sample, productive Simpson clonality was calculated by taking the square root of Simpson's diversity index across productive rearrangements. TCRdb stores this immuneACCESS table with in-frame sequences only. Part of the clones is absent; in the studies checked, under half of the shortfall reflects unresolved V genes, and no reason is known for the rest. V and J calls and clone size are those listed in that table; D and trimming were worked out from the DNA. A total of more than 85,000 clones appear in this sample, 91% of them only once. Of the sample, around 4% falls within the top ten clones.

There are 14 amino acids in the CDR3, from cysteine to phenylalanine inclusive. Just the 42-base CDR3 DNA is kept, in frame starting at base 1. Ends trimmed: V by 6 bases, J by 2 bases; bases unmatched to a gene: 3. Via the germline V gene, CDR1 is SNHLY and CDR2 FYNNEI. This clone appeared once. The specificity of this receptor is unknown. There are no base qualities to consult, and no much larger clone falls within one base. This clonotype originated in a man aged 18-30 years with acute or convalescent COVID-19. The chain was built from TRBV2 and TRBJ2-7, with 11 bases matching TRBD1. The source material was peripheral blood. The DNA reads TGTGCCAGCAGGCCGGGACAGGGGGCCTACGAGCAGTACTTC. This codes for CASRPGQGAYEQYF.